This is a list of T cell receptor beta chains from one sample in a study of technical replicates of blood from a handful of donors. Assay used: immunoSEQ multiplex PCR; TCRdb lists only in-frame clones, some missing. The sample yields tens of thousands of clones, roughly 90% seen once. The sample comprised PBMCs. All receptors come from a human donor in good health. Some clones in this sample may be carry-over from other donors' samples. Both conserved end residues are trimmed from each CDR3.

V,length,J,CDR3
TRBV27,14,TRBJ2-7,ASTPSAGTPLYEQY
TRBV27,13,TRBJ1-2,ASRSLGQGNYGYT
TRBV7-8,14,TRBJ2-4,ASSPGRGSAKNIQY
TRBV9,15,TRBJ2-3,ASSVEASGGGADTQY
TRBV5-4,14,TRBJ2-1,ASSAFDRGNNNEQF
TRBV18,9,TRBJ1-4,ASSPSEKLF
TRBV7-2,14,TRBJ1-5,ASSPGARRSNQPQH
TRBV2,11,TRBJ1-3,AGQGAVGNTIY
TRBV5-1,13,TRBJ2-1,ASSSTSGSYNEQF
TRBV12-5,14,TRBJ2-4,ASGLSGGIAKNIQY
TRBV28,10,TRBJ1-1,ASSHSHTEAF
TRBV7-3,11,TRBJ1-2,ASSSGQGDGYT
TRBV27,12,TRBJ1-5,ASSRTGVMQPQH
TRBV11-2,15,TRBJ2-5,ASSPQWGQGASETQY
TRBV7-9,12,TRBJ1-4,ASSSGLRREKLF
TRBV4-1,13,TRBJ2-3,ASSQGNSRADTQY
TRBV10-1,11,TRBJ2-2,ASSLGPTGELF
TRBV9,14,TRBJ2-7,ASSVGLAAIYYEQY
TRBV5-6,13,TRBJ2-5,ASSSYREIQETQY
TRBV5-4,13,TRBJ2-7,ASSFPGQGAYEQY
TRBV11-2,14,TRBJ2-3,ASSSTRGRAGDTQY
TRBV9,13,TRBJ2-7,ASSGPGTPSYEQY
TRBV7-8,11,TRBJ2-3,ASSPPREDTQY
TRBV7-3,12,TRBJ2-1,ASSPLMGNNEQF
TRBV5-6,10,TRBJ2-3,ASSYGADTQY
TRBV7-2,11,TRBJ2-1,ASGGAAYNEQF
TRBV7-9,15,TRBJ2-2,ASSLQTSGGSSGELF
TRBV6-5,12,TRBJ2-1,ASSYSSTYNEQF
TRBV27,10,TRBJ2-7,ASSYRVGEQY
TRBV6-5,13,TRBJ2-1,ASSYSPSGYNEQF
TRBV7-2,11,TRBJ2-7,ASSLGGQGEQY
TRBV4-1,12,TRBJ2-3,ASSQAPGTDTQY
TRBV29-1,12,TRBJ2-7,SVAVAGAHYEQY
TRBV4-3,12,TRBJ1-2,ASSQVKAAGGYT
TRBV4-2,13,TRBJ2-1,ASSQAPGEHHEQF
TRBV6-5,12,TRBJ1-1,ASSYSSGEVEAF
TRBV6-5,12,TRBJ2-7,ASRTGFSSYEQY
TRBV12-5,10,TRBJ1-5,ASGLPPQPQH
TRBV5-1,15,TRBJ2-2,ASSSSGTATMGGELF
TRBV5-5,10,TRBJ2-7,ASSLVRDEQY
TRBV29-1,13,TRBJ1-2,SVEEYIEMDYGYT
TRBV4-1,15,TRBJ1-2,ASSQDHEARGVYGYT
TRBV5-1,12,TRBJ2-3,ASSQNSETDTQY
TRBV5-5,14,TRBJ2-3,ASSKDGGQGFVTQY
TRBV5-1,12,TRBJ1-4,ASSLQGFHEKLF
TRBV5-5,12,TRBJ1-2,ASSRTGTNYGYT
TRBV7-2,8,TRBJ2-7,ASYSYEQY
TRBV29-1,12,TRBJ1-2,SATLGGGNYGYT
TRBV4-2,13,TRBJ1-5,ASSQDRGSNQPQH
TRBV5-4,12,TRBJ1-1,ASSRTGRNTEAF
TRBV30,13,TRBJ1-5,AWSASRGRVQPQH
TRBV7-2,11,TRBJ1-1,ASSLRGYTEAF
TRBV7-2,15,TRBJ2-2,ASSAPLTSGRARELF
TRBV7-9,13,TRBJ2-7,ASSPWAGGRDEQY
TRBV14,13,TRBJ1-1,ASSQMGLGDTEAF